This record covers a single T cell receptor beta chain. The target antigen is unknown. Some clones are missing from TCRdb's copy, which holds only in-frame ones; the method was immunoSEQ multiplex PCR. The sample lists around 2,000 clones, 20% to 25% occurring once. Two independent pathologists confirmed no atypia in lung taken at least 2 cm from tumor. This record belongs to a study of T cells in localized non-small cell lung cancer. Study-wide findings and caveats: Peak T cell clonality was found in uninvolved adjacent lung, exceeding tumor.

V was pared by 6 bases and J by 7 bases, with 9 bases of the junction left unmatched. The CDR3 consists of 14 residues. The clonotype originates from a male donor at least 60 years old with stage I lung adenocarcinoma. The chain recombines TRBV23-1 with TRBJ2-1; 7 nucleotides align to TRBD1. TRBV23-1 counts as an open reading frame of uncertain function. The material sequenced was normal lung tissue next to the tumor, taken before any cancer treatment. CDR3 residues: CASSPGQVQNEQFF. CDR3 bases: TGCGCCAGCAGCCCTGGACAGGTACAAAATGAGCAGTTCTTC.